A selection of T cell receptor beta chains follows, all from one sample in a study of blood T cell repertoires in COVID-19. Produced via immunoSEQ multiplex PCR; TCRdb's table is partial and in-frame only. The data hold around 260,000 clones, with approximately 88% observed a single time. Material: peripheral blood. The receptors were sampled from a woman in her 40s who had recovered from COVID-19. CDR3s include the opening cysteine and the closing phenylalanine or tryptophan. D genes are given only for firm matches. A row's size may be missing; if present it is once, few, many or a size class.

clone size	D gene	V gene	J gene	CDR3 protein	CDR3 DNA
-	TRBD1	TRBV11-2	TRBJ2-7	CASSSTGTGARLSYEQYF	TGTGCCAGCAGCTCCACCGGGACAGGGGCCCGCCTCTCCTACGAGCAGTACTTC
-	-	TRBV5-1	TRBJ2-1	CASSPGGSYNEQFF	TGCGCCAGCAGCCCAGGGGGGTCCTACAATGAGCAGTTCTTC
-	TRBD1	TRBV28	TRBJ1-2	CASSDRALHGYTF	TGTGCCAGCAGCGACAGGGCCCTCCATGGCTACACCTTC
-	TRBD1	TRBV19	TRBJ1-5	CASKIGQVSNQPQHF	TGTGCCAGTAAAATAGGACAGGTTAGCAATCAGCCCCAGCATTTT
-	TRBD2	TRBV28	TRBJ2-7	CASSFRVAGDLYF	TGTGCCAGCAGTTTTCGAGTAGCGGGTGATTTGTACTTC
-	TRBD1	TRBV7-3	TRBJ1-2	CASSSGQSVSGYTF	TGTGCCAGCAGCTCGGGACAGTCGGTTTCCGGCTACACCTTC
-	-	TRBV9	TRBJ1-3	CASSVNPRQVSSSGNTIYF	TGTGCCAGCAGCGTAAATCCCCGACAGGTCTCGAGCTCTGGAAACACCATATATTTT
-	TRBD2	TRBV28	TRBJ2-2	CASSFAGGPVGELFF	TGTGCCAGCAGTTTTGCGGGAGGGCCGGTCGGGGAGCTGTTTTTT
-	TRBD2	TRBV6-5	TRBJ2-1	CASSYVTSGRGDEQFF	TGTGCCAGCAGTTACGTCACTAGCGGGAGGGGGGATGAGCAGTTCTTC
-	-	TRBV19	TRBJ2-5	CASSRSRETETQYF	TGTGCCAGTAGTAGAAGCAGGGAAACAGAGACCCAGTACTTC
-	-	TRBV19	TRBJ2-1	CASSMLETGTPEQFF	TGTGCCAGTAGTATGCTCGAAACAGGGACCCCTGAGCAGTTCTTC
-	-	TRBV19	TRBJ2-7	CASSSTGGAYEQYF	TGTGCCAGTAGTTCGACGGGTGGAGCATACGAGCAGTACTTC
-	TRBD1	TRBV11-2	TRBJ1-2	CASSLVGQGAGYTF	TGTGCCAGCAGCTTAGTGGGACAGGGGGCTGGCTACACCTTC
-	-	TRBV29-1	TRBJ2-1	CSVKPRLLPEQFF	TGCAGCGTTAAGCCCCGATTATTACCGGAGCAGTTCTTC
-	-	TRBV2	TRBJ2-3	CASSPRGWGGTDTQYF	TGTGCCAGTAGTCCCCGGGGTTGGGGGGGCACAGATACGCAGTATTTT
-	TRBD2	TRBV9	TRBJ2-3	CASSVVGLAGTDTQYF	TGTGCCAGCAGCGTAGTAGGACTAGCGGGCACAGATACGCAGTATTTT
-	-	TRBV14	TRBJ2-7	CASSQDHFGTFSYEQYF	TGTGCCAGCAGCCAAGATCATTTCGGTACCTTCTCCTACGAGCAGTACTTC
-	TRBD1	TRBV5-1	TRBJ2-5	CASSLAQGALQTQYF	TGCGCCAGCAGCTTGGCTCAGGGGGCGCTTCAGACCCAGTACTTC
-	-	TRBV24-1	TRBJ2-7	CATSVAGPTYEQYF	TGTGCCACCAGTGTCGCAGGGCCGACCTACGAGCAGTACTTC
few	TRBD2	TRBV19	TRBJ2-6	CASSPRREGASGANVLTF	TGTGCCAGTAGCCCCCGAAGGGAGGGTGCATCTGGGGCCAACGTCCTGACTTTC
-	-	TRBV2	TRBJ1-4	CASRDSAKLFF	TGTGCCAGCAGGGACAGCGCAAAACTGTTTTTT
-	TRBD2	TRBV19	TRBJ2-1	CASSELAGSYNEQFF	TGTGCCAGTAGTGAACTAGCGGGTTCCTACAATGAGCAGTTCTTC
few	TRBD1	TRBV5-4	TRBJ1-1	CASSWTGDAEAFF	TGTGCCAGCAGCTGGACAGGGGACGCTGAAGCTTTCTTT
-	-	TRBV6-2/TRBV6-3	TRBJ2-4	CASSYNSKNIQYF	TGTGCCAGCAGTTACAACAGCAAAAACATTCAGTACTTC
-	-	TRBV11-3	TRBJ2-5	CASSPRSLASETQYF	TGTGCCAGCAGCCCCCGATCCCTAGCATCAGAGACCCAGTACTTC
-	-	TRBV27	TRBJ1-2	CASTSEGGRGYTF	TGTGCCAGCACATCGGAGGGAGGTCGTGGCTACACCTTC